This TCR beta chain was obtained from a study of human T cells and chemical hapten exposure. In TCRdb, the RACE reads were re-called with MiXCR into one record per CDR3 protein. The profile shows about 120,000 distinct CDR3 sequences, roughly an eighth of them singletons. The sample's time point: patch test 1, 2 weeks after DPC sensitization. Treatment specified: therapeutic diphenylcyclopropenone sensitization with weekly scalp DPC. This CDR3 comprises 13 residues. Losses at the gene ends were 10 bases for V and 3 bases for J; bases not matched to a gene: 7. This clonotype has at least ten counts. The specimen was whole blood, collected in connection with sensitization to the hapten diphenylcyclopropenone (DPC). V usage is TRBV12-3 or TRBV12-4 and J usage is TRBJ1-2; TRBD1 matches 8 bases. This TCR was sampled from a woman in her 50s with alopecia areata. Some clones in this sample may be carry-over from other donors' samples. Here the CDR3 reads CATSTGEDYGYTF. CDR3 DNA sequence: TGTGCCACCTCGACAGGGGAGGACTATGGCTACACCTTC.